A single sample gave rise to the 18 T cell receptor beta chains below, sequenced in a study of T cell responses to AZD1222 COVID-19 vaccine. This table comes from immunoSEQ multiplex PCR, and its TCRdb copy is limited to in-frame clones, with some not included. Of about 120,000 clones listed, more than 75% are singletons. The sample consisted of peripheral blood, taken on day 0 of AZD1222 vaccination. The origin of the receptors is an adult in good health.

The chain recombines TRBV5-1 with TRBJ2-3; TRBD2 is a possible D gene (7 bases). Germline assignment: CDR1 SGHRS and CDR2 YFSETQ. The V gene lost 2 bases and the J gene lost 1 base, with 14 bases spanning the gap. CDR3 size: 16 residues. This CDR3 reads CASSFAPGGRTDTQYF. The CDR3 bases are TGCGCCAGCAGCTTCGCGCCGGGGGGCCGCACAGATACGCAGTATTTT. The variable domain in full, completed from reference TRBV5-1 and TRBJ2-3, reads KAGVTQTPRYLIKTRGQQVTLSCSPISGHRSVSWYQQTPGQGLQFLFEYFSETQRNKGNFPGRFSGRQFSNSRSEMNVSTLELGDSALYLCASSFAPGGRTDTQYFGPGTRLTVL.

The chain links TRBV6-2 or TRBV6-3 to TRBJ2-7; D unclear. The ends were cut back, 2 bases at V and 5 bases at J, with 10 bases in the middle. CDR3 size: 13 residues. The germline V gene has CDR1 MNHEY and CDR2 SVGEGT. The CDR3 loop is CASSYTDNHEQYF. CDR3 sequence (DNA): TGTGCCAGCAGTTACACCGACAATCACGAGCAGTACTTC.

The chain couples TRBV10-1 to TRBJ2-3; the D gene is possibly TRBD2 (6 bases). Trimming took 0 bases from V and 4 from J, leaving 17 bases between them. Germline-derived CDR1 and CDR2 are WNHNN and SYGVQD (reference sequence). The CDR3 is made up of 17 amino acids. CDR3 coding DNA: TGCGCCAGCAGTGAGTCTTTAGGAGGGTTGAGCGCAGATACGCAGTATTTT. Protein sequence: CASSESLGGLSADTQYF.

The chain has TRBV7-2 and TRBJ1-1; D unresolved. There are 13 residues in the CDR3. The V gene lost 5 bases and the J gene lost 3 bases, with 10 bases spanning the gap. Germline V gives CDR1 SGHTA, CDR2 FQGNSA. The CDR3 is CASSRDRYTEAFF. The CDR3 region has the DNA TGTGCCAGCAGCCGAGACCGTTACACTGAAGCTTTCTTT.

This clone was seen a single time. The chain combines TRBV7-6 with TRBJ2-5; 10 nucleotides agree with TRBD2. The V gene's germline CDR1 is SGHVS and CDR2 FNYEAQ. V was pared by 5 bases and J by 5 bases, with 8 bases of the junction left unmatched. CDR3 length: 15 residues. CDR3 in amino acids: CASSQIAGGGETQYF. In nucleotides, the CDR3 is TGTGCCAGCAGCCAAATAGCGGGAGGAGGGGAGACCCAGTACTTC. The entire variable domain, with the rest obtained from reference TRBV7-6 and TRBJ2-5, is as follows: GAGVSQSPRYKVTKRGQDVALRCDPISGHVSLYWYRQALGQGPEFLTYFNYEAQQDKSGLPNDRFSAERPEGSISTLTIQRTEQRDSAMYRCASSQIAGGGETQYFGPGTRLLVL.

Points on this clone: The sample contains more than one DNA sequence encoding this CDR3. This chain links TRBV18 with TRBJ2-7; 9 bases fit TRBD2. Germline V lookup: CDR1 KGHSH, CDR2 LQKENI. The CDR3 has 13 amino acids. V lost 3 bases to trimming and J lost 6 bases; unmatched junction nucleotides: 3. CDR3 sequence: CASSPGLAREQYF. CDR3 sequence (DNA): TGTGCCAGCTCACCGGGACTAGCTCGCGAGCAGTACTTC.

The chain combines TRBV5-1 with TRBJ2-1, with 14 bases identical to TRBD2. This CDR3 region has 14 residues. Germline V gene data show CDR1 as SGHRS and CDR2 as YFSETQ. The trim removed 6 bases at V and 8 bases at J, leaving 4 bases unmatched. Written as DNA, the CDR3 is TGCGCCAGCAACCGACTAGCGGGGGGGCATGAGCAGTTCTTC. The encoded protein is CASNRLAGGHEQFF.

Here the CDR3 DNA reads TGTGCCAGCAGTTTAAACAGGGGGAAGAACGAGCAGTACTTC. Residues: CASSLNRGKNEQYF. The chain carries TRBV6-2 or TRBV6-3 and TRBJ2-7; the match to TRBD1 covers 8 bases. The CDR3 totals 14 residues. Per germline, CDR1 MNHEY and CDR2 SVGEGT. Trimming took 4 bases from V and 5 from J; bases not matched to a gene: 7.

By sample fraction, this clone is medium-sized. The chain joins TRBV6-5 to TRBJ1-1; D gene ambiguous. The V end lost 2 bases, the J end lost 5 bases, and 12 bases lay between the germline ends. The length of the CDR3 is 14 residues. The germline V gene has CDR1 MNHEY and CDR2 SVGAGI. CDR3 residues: CASSYGSRRTEAFF. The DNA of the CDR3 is TGTGCCAGCAGTTACGGCTCACGGAGGACTGAAGCTTTCTTT.

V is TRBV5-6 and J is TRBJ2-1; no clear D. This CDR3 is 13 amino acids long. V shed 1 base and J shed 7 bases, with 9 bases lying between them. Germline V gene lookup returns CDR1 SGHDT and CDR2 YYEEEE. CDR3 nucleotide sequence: TGTGCCAGCAGCTTGCCGGCACGGAATGAGCAGTTCTTC. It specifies CASSLPARNEQFF.

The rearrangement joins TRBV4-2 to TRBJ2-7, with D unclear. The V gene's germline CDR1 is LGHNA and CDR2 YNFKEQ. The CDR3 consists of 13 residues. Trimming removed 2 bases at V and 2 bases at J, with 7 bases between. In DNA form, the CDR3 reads TGTGCCAGCAGCCAACGGCGGACCTACGAGCAGTACTTC. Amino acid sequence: CASSQRRTYEQYF.

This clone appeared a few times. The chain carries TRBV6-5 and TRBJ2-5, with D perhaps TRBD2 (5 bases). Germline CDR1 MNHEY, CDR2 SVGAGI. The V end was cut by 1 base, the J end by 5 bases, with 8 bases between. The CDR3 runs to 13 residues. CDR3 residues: CASSYLSSETQYF. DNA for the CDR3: TGTGCCAGCAGTTACTTGTCTAGCGAGACCCAGTACTTC.

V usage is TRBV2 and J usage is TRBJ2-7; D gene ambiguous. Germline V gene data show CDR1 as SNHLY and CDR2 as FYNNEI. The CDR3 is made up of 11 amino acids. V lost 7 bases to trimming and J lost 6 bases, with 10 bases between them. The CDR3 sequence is CASKSASEQYF. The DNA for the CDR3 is TGTGCCAGCAAAAGCGCGTCCGAGCAGTACTTC.

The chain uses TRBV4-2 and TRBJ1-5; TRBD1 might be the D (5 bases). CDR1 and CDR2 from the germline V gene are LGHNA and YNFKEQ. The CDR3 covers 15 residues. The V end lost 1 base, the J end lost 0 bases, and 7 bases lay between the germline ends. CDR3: CASSQGTYSNQPQHF. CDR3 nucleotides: TGTGCCAGCAGCCAAGGGACATATAGCAATCAGCCCCAGCATTTT.

The CDR3 region is CASSGGTTYNSPLHF. CDR3 sequence (DNA): TGTGCCAGCAGCGGTGGGACAACCTATAATTCACCCCTCCACTTT. The chain couples TRBV9 to TRBJ1-6, with TRBD1 as a possible D gene (6 bases). The V end was cut by 3 bases, the J end by 2 bases, with 9 bases between. The CDR3 has 15 residues. Germline assignment: CDR1 SGDLS and CDR2 YYNGEE.

In nucleotides, the CDR3 is TGTGCCAGTAGTATCCGGGACAGGGGGAAAGCTTTCTTT. It codes for CASSIRDRGKAFF. J is TRBJ1-1 and V is TRBV19, with 11 bases aligning to TRBD1. The CDR3 runs 13 residues. Germline CDR1 LNHDA, CDR2 SQIVND (reference sequence). J gave up 9 bases and V 3 bases, and 3 bases lay outside the gene matches.

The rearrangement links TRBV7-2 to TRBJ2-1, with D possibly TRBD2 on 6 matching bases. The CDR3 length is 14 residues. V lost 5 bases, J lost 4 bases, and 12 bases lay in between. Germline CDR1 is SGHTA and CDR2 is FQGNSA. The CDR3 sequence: CASSILAGYNEQFF. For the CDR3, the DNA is TGTGCCAGCAGCATACTAGCAGGGTACAATGAGCAGTTCTTC. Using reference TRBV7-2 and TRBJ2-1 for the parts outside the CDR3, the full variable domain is GAGVSQSPSNKVTEKGKDVELRCDPISGHTALYWYRQSLGQGLEFLIYFQGNSAPDKSGLPSDRFSAERTGGSVSTLTIQRTQQEDSAVYLCASSILAGYNEQFFGPGTRLTVL.

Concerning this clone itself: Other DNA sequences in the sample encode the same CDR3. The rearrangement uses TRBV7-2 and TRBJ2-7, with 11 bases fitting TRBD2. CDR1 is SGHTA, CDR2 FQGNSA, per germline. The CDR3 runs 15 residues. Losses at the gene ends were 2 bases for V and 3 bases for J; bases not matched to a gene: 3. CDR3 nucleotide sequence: TGTGCCAGCAGCTTAACCGGGACTAGCGGCTACGAGCAGTACTTC. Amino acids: CASSLTGTSGYEQYF.